This TCR beta chain appears in the sequencing data of a study of blood T cell repertoires in COVID-19. As for the study in general: Italy, Spain and the United States were the sources of the convalescent and acute COVID-19 samples.

Authors' processing steps: It was from reference gene primer amplification that nucleated cell counts were estimated. Sequencing used immunoSEQ multiplex PCR; TCRdb keeps in-frame clones, though not all of them. V and J calls plus clone size are reproduced from that table; the DNA served to infer D and trimming. The sample has about 120,000 clones, roughly 89% seen once. V lost 5 bases, J lost 5 bases, and 6 bases lay in between. CDR3 size: 12 residues. The recovered donors of Cohort 3 showed two negative PCRs, clearance, or symptom resolution. The clonotype comes from a woman aged 30 to 39 who had recovered from COVID-19. The chain joins TRBV12-3 or TRBV12-4 to TRBJ2-2; D ambiguous. The material sequenced was PBMCs or T cells enriched from blood (not recorded which). The CDR3 DNA follows: TGTGCCAGCAGTCCTAAAACCGGGGAGCTGTTTTTT. This gives the protein CASSPKTGELFF.